Shown below are 8 T cell receptor beta chains from a single sample sequenced in a study of shared clonotypes between healthy human individuals. Here immunoSEQ multiplex PCR was the method, and the copy in TCRdb shows in-frame clones only, minus some. This table has about 610,000 clones, around 96% appearing once. CD45RO-negative, CCR7-positively selected cells formed the naive CD8 fraction, excluding terminally differentiated effector memory CD45RA+ cells. Sequenced input: naive CD8+ T cells sorted from blood. All receptors derive from a woman in her twenties or thirties in good health.

This clone is a singleton in its sample. This chain connects TRBV19 to TRBJ1-5; 8 nucleotides line up with TRBD1. The germline CDR1 and CDR2 sequences are LNHDA and SQIVND (reference sequence). Trimming at V came to 5 bases and at J to 8 bases, leaving 20 bases not matched to a gene. The CDR3 is 18 amino acids. This CDR3 reads CASSSLEDREREMKPQHF. In DNA, the CDR3 is TGTGCCAGTAGTTCCCTAGAGGACAGGGAACGGGAGATGAAGCCCCAGCATTTT.

This sequence joins TRBV11-1 and TRBJ2-7, with a weak D call TRBD2 (6 bases). Between the trimmed V and J ends, which lost 1 base and 1 base, there was a span of 17 bases. Germline loops: CDR1 SGHAT, CDR2 FQDESV (reference sequence). This CDR3 has 17 residues. CDR3 bases: TGTGCCAGCAGCTTAGTGTCCAGGGAGGATTTTTCCTACGAGCAGTACTTC. Its protein product is CASSLVSREDFSYEQYF.

The chain combines TRBV4-1 with TRBJ1-3; TRBD1 is a possible D gene (6 bases). V lost 5 bases and J lost 0, with 20 bases in between. In germline, CDR1 is MGHRA, CDR2 YSYEKL. The CDR3 length is 18 residues. This chain's CDR3 is CASSYRIGQIPSGNTIYF. DNA for the CDR3: TGCGCCAGCAGCTACCGAATAGGACAGATCCCCTCTGGAAACACCATATATTTT.

The chain uses TRBV19 and TRBJ1-1; 7 bases are shared with TRBD1. The germline CDR1 and CDR2 sequences are LNHDA and SQIVND (reference sequence). J lost 8 bases, V lost 1 base, and 10 bases had no gene match. The CDR3 is made up of 15 amino acids. The CDR3 reads CASSIGAGTVAEAFF. Written as DNA, the CDR3 is TGTGCCAGTAGTATAGGAGCCGGGACAGTAGCCGAAGCTTTCTTT.

The V gene is TRBV5-6, the J gene TRBJ2-5; D remains ambiguous. V was clipped by 2 bases and J by 3 bases, with 8 bases between them. Germline V gene data show CDR1 as SGHDT and CDR2 as YYEEEE. The CDR3 sequence is 13 residues long. CDR3 amino acids: CASSFESEETQYF. The CDR3 coding sequence is TGTGCCAGCAGCTTTGAGAGTGAAGAGACCCAGTACTTC.

This rearrangement joins TRBV19 to TRBJ2-3; D may be TRBD2 (6 bases). This CDR3 is built from 12 residues. The V end was cut by 11 bases, the J end by 8 bases, with 17 bases between. Germline-derived CDR1 and CDR2 are LNHDA and SQIVND (reference sequence). The CDR3, as DNA: TGTGCCGGAGGGGAACAGGCTCCTACGCAGTATTTT. This translates into CAGGEQAPTQYF.

This clone came up once. The chain uses TRBV5-6 and TRBJ1-2; no reliable D call. The V gene's germline CDR1 is SGHDT and CDR2 YYEEEE. The germline V and J ends were trimmed by 3 bases and 4 bases, with 13 bases remaining between them. CDR3 length: 14 amino acids. The CDR3 here is CASSSWGGIYGYTF. For the CDR3, the DNA is TGTGCCAGCAGCTCCTGGGGAGGGATCTATGGCTACACCTTC.

Note on this clone: The identical CDR3 is also encoded by other nucleotide sequences in the sample. The CDR3 sequence: CASSSGQGSYEQYF. The CDR3 DNA sequence: TGTGCCAGTAGCTCAGGACAGGGGTCCTACGAGCAGTACTTC. The chain has TRBV19 and TRBJ2-7, with 9 bases identical to TRBD1. CDR3 size: 14 residues. CDR1 is LNHDA and CDR2 is SQIVND in the germline V gene (reference sequence). The ends lost 6 bases at V and 1 base at J; junction bases unmatched: 4.